The TCR beta chain described here comes from a study of cytomegalovirus exposure and HLA in healthy donors. Study results and caveats: TCR beta V segments were, for the most part, productive about 87% or about 30% of the time in an earlier analysis. With later analysis, a missense DCLRE1C variant became linked to TCR beta V- and J-gene trimming. TRBV6-2, TRBV6-3 and other indistinguishable V segments were excluded.

The PCR had 60 Vbeta and 13 Jbeta primers. The repertoire was sequenced with immunoSEQ multiplex PCR; TCRdb's copy has only in-frame clones and lacks some. The sample has 90,000 to 100,000 clones, 70% to 90% seen once. On this clone: Its antigen is currently unknown.

The CDR3 is made up of 11 amino acids. Germline loops: CDR1 DFQATT, CDR2 SNEGSKA (reference sequence). The V end was cut by 7 bases, the J end by 4 bases, with 8 bases between. The chain employs TRBV20-1 and TRBJ2-1, with a tentative D call TRBD2 (5 bases). This receptor was obtained from a man between 18 and 35 years old in good health and CMV-seronegative. Sequencing used PBMCs. The CDR3 nucleotides are TGCAGTGGGGGAGAATACAATGAGCAGTTCTTC. As protein: CSGGEYNEQFF.